The present T cell receptor (beta chain) was sequenced within a study of OX40 agonist ivuxolimab in advanced cancers. Study background: The dose-escalation group included hepatocellular carcinoma, melanoma, renal cell carcinoma and head and neck cancer.

CDR3 length: 13 residues. CDR1 MNHEY and CDR2 SVGAGI come from the germline V gene. V gave up 6 bases and J gave up 9 bases, with 17 bases separating them. The assay was immunoSEQ multiplex PCR, and TCRdb's table has in-frame clones only and misses some. The sample has about 46,000 clones, 85% to 90% seen once. Remarks on this clone: No antigen is known for it.

The study, taken as a whole, reports: Average numbers of expanded clones were greater in CD8+ T cells than in CD4+. Among the least clonally expanded were partial responders at 0.1-3.0 mg/kg.

This sequence originates from an adult with an advanced solid tumor such as melanoma, head and neck, liver or kidney cancer. V usage is TRBV6-5 and J usage is TRBJ1-2; perhaps TRBD1 as D (6 bases). The material sequenced was CD4+ or CD8+ T cells sorted from blood, taken in a trial of the OX40 agonist ivuxolimab. CDR3 in amino acids: CASSEPGHLSYTF. The CDR3 DNA follows: TGTGCCAGCAGCGAGCCGGGACACTTGAGCTACACCTTC.